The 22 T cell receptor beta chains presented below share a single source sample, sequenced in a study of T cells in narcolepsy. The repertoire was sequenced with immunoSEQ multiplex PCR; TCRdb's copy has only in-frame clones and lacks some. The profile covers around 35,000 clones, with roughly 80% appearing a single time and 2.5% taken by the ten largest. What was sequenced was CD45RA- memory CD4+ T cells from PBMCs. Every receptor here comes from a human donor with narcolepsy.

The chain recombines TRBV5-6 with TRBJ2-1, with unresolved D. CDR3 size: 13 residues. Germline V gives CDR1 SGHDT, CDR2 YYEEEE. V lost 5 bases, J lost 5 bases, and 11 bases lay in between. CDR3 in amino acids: CASRRTQHNEQFF. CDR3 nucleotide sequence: TGTGCCAGCAGGCGGACCCAACACAATGAGCAGTTCTTC.

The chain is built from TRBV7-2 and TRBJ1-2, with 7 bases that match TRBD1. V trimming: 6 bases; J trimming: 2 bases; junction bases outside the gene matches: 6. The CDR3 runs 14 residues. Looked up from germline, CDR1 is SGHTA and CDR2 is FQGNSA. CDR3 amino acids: CASSHPTGNYGYTF. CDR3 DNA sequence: TGTGCCAGCAGTCATCCGACAGGGAACTATGGCTACACCTTC.

The CDR3 DNA sequence: TGTGCCAGCAGCGGAGGCCCTAGCGGGGGGCTGGGTTCCTACAATGAGCAGTTCTTC. Its translation: CASSGGPSGGLGSYNEQFF. The chain is built from TRBV11-2 and TRBJ2-1; 11 bases align to TRBD2. The CDR3 runs 19 residues. The ends lost 5 bases at V and 1 base at J; junction bases unmatched: 13. The germline V gene encodes CDR1 SGHAT and CDR2 FQNNGV.

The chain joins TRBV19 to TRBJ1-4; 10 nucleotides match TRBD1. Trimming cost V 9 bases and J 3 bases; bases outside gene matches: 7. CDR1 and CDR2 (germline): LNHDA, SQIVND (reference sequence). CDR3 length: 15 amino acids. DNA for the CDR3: TGTGCCAGCAAGGGACAGGGGAGGTCTAATGAAAAACTGTTTTTT. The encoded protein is CASKGQGRSNEKLFF.

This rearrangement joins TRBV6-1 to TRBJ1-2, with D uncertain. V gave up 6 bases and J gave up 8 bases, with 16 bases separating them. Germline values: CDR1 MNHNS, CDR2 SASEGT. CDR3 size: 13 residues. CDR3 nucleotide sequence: TGTGCCAGCAGCGCCTTGGGGTTTGACGGCTACACCTTC. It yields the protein CASSALGFDGYTF.

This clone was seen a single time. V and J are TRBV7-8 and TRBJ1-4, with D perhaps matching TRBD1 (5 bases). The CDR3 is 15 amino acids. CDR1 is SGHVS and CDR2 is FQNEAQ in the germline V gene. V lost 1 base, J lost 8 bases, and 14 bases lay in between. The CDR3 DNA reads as TGTGCCAGCAGCTTAGGGGGGGGTGTTTCGGAAAAACTGTTTTTT. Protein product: CASSLGGGVSEKLFF.

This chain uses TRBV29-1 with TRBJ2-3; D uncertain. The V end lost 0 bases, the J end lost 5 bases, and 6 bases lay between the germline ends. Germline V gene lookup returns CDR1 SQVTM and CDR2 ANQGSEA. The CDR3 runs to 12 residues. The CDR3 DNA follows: TGCAGCGTTGAAGACTCGGTAGATACGCAGTATTTT. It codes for CSVEDSVDTQYF.

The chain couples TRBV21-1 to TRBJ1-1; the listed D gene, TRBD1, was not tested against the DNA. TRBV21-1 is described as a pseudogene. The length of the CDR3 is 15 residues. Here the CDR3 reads CASSHQGQVNTEAFF. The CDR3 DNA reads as TGTGCCAGCAGCCACCAGGGACAGGTTAACACTGAAGCTTTCTTT.

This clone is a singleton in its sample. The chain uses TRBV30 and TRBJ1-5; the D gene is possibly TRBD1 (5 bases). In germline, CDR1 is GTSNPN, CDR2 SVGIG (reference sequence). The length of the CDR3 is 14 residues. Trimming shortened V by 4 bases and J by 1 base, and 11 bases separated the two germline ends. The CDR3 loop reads CAWKAGQSNQPQHF. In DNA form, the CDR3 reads TGTGCCTGGAAGGCAGGGCAAAGCAATCAGCCCCAGCATTTT. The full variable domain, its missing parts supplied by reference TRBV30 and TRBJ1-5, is SQTIHQWPATLVQPVGSPLSLECTVEGTSNPNLYWYRQAAGRGLQLLFYSVGIGQISSEVPQNLSASRPQDRQFILSSKKLLLSDSGFYLCAWKAGQSNQPQHFGDGTRLSIL.

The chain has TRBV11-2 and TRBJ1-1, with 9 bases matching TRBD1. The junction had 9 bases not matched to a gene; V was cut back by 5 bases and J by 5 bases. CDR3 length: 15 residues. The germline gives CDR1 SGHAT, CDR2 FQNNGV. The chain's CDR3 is CASSTATGGVTEAFF. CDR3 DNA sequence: TGTGCCAGCAGCACGGCTACAGGGGGCGTAACTGAAGCTTTCTTT.

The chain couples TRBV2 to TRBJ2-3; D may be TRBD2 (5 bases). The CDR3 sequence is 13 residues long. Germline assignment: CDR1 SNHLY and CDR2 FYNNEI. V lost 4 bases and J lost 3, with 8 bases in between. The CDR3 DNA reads TGTGCCAGCAGTGCAGAGCGGACAGATACGCAGTATTTT. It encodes CASSAERTDTQYF.

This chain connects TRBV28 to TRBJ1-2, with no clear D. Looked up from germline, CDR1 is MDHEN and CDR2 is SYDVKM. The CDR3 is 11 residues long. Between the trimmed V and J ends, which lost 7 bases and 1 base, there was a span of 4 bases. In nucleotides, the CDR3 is TGTGCCAGCATAAGTAACTATGGCTACACCTTC. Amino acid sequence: CASISNYGYTF.

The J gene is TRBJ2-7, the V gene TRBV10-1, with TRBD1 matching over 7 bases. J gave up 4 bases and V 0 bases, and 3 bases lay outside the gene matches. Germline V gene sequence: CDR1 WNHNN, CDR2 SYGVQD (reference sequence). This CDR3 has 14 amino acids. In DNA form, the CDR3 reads TGCGCCAGCAGTGAGTCGAGCAGGGGGTACGAGCAGTACTTC. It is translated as CASSESSRGYEQYF.

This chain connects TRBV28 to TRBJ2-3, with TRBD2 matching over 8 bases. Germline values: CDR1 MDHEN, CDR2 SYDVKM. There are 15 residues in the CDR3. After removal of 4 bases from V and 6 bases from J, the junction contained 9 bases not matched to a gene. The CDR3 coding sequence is TGTGCCAGCAGTTCACTAGCGGAGGAAGGGGATACGCAGTATTTT. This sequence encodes CASSSLAEEGDTQYF.

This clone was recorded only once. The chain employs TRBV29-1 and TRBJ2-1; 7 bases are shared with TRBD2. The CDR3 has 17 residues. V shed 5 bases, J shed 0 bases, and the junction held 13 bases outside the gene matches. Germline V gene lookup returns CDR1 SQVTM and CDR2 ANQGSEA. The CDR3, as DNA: TGCAGCGTTACCCCGGGGGGACTAACAAACTCCTACAATGAGCAGTTCTTC. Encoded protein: CSVTPGGLTNSYNEQFF.

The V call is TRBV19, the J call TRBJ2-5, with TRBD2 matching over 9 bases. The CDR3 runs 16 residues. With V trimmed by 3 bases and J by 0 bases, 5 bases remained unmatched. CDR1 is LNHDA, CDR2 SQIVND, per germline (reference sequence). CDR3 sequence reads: CASSIPTSGHQETQYF. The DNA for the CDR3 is TGTGCCAGTAGTATTCCGACTAGCGGACACCAAGAGACCCAGTACTTC.

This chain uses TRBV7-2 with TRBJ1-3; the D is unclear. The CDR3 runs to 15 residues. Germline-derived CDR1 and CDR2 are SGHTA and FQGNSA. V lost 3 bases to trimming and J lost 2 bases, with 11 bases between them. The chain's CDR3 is CASSLLSVAGNTIYF. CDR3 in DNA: TGTGCCAGCAGCTTGTTGAGTGTCGCTGGAAACACCATATATTTT.

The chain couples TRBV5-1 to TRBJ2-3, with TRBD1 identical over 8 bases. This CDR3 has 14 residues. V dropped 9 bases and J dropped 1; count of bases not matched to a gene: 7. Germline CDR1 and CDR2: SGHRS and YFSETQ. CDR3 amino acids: CATRQGMGTDTQYF. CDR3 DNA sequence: TGCGCCACCCGACAGGGGATGGGCACAGATACGCAGTATTTT. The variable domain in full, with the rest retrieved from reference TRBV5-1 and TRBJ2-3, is KAGVTQTPRYLIKTRGQQVTLSCSPISGHRSVSWYQQTPGQGLQFLFEYFSETQRNKGNFPGRFSGRQFSNSRSEMNVSTLELGDSALYLCATRQGMGTDTQYFGPGTRLTVL.

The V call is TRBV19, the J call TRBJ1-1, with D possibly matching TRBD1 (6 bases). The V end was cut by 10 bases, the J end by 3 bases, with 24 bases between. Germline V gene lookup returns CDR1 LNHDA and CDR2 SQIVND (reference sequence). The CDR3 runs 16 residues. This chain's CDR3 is CAIRPITGNLDTEAFF. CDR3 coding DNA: TGTGCCATTCGACCTATTACAGGGAACCTGGACACTGAAGCTTTCTTT.

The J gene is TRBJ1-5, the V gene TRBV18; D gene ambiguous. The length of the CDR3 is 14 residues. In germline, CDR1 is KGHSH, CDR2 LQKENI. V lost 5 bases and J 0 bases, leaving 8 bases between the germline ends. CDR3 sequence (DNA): TGTGCCAGCTCAGAAGGTAATAGCAATCAGCCCCAGCATTTT. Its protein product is CASSEGNSNQPQHF.

The CDR3 sequence: CASSEAWSPRLGVQYF. The CDR3 region has the DNA TGTGCCAGCAGTGAAGCGTGGTCTCCCCGACTGGGGGTCCAGTACTTC. The gene calls are TRBV2 and TRBJ2-5; D tentatively fits TRBD1 or TRBD2 (5 bases each). Trimming removed 0 bases at V and 10 bases at J, with 21 bases between. The CDR3 is 16 residues long. Germline assignment: CDR1 SNHLY and CDR2 FYNNEI.

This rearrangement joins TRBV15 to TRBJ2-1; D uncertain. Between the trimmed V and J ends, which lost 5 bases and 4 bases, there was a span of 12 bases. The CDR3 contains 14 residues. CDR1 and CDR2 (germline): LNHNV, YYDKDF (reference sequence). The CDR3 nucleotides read TGTGCCACCAGCCAGTGGGGTGGATACAATGAGCAGTTCTTC. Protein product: CATSQWGGYNEQFF. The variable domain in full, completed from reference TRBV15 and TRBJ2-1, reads DAMVIQNPRYQVTQFGKPVTLSCSQTLNHNVMYWYQQKSSQAPKLLFHYYDKDFNNEADTPDNFQSRRPNTSFCFLDIRSPGLGDTAMYLCATSQWGGYNEQFFGPGTRLTVL.